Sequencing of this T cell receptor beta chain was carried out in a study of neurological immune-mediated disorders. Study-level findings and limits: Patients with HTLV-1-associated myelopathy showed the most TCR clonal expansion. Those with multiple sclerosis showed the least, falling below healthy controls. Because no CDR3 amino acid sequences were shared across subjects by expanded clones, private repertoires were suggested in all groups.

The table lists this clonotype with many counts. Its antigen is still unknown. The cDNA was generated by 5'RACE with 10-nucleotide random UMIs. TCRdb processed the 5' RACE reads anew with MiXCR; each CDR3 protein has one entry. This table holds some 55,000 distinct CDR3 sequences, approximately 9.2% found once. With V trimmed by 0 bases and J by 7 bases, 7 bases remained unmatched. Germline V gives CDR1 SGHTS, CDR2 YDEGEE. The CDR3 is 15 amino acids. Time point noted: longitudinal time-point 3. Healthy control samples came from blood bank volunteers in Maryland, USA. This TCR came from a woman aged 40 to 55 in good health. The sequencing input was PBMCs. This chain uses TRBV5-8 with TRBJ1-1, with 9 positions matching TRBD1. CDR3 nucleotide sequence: TGTGCCAGCAGCTTGGACAGGGGGCGTGGAGGTGAAGCTTTCTTT. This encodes CASSLDRGRGGEAFF.